Listed below are T cell receptor beta chains from one sample, sequenced in a study of blood T cell repertoires in COVID-19. TCRdb keeps only in-frame clones here, not all; method: immunoSEQ multiplex PCR. The sample holds approximately 180,000 clones, more than 75% seen once. The sequenced material came from PBMCs or T cells enriched from blood (not recorded which). The receptors come from a woman between 45 and 65 years old with acute COVID-19. Each CDR3 is given with its conserved first and last residue. Fields, in order: CDR3 DNA, CDR3 protein, J gene, D gene, clone size, V gene. A D gene is named only where the DNA matches it firmly. Size values are once, few and many counts, or a class for expanded clones, and some rows have none.

cdr3_nt: TGTGCCAGCAGTTCGCCGCCCTCCGGGAACTATGGCTACACCTTC; cdr3_aa: CASSSPPSGNYGYTF; j_call: TRBJ1-2; d_call: -; clone_size: -; v_call: TRBV28
cdr3_nt: TGCGCCAGCAGCCTCGACAGGCTTCAGGCTGGAAACACCATATATTTT; cdr3_aa: CASSLDRLQAGNTIYF; j_call: TRBJ1-3; d_call: -; clone_size: -; v_call: TRBV5-1
cdr3_nt: TGTGCCAGCAGCCAATTAGCGGGGGGCACCGACACAGATACGCAGTATTTT; cdr3_aa: CASSQLAGGTDTDTQYF; j_call: TRBJ2-3; d_call: TRBD2; clone_size: -; v_call: TRBV3-1/TRBV3-2
cdr3_nt: TGTGCCTGGCGAAAGAGCGGGGGGGCCTACAATGAGCAGTTCTTC; cdr3_aa: CAWRKSGGAYNEQFF; j_call: TRBJ2-1; d_call: TRBD2; clone_size: -; v_call: TRBV30
cdr3_nt: TGTGCCTGGAGAGGGGGCTCCGGTGAAAAACTGTTTTTT; cdr3_aa: CAWRGGSGEKLFF; j_call: TRBJ1-4; d_call: TRBD1; clone_size: once; v_call: TRBV30
cdr3_nt: TGTGTCAGAAGCCTCCGGGACAGGGGCACAGATACGCAGTATTTT; cdr3_aa: CVRSLRDRGTDTQYF; j_call: TRBJ2-3; d_call: -; clone_size: -; v_call: TRBV7-5
cdr3_nt: TGTGCCAGCAGTGAGATGGGCAGCGGGAACACTGAAGCTTTCTTT; cdr3_aa: CASSEMGSGNTEAFF; j_call: TRBJ1-1; d_call: -; clone_size: few; v_call: TRBV6-1
cdr3_nt: TGTGCCCTTTATCGGGGGGGCCCTCACAATGAGCAGTTCTTC; cdr3_aa: CALYRGGPHNEQFF; j_call: TRBJ2-1; d_call: TRBD2; clone_size: few; v_call: TRBV2
cdr3_nt: TGTGCCACCAGCTTCCCCCGGGGGATTTGGGGCTACACCTTC; cdr3_aa: CATSFPRGIWGYTF; j_call: TRBJ1-2; d_call: -; clone_size: -; v_call: TRBV15
cdr3_nt: TGTGCCAGCTCACCACGTTCAGGGAACACAGATACGCAGTATTTT; cdr3_aa: CASSPRSGNTDTQYF; j_call: TRBJ2-3; d_call: -; clone_size: -; v_call: TRBV18
cdr3_nt: TGTGCCAGCAGGCGGGGTTACGGGACTAGCGAGGGGACCCAGTACTTC; cdr3_aa: CASRRGYGTSEGTQYF; j_call: TRBJ2-5; d_call: TRBD2; clone_size: -; v_call: TRBV27
cdr3_nt: TGTGCCAGCAGCCAAGTCGCCGGTAATTCACCCCTCCACTTT; cdr3_aa: CASSQVAGNSPLHF; j_call: TRBJ1-6; d_call: -; clone_size: few; v_call: TRBV3-1/TRBV3-2
cdr3_nt: TGTGCCAGCAGCGACAGGGGCGGCTATGGCTACACCTTC; cdr3_aa: CASSDRGGYGYTF; j_call: TRBJ1-2; d_call: TRBD1; clone_size: -; v_call: TRBV27
cdr3_nt: TGTGCCAGTAGTATACACTCACAGGGGGCCGGGGGGACCCAGTACTTC; cdr3_aa: CASSIHSQGAGGTQYF; j_call: TRBJ2-5; d_call: TRBD1; clone_size: -; v_call: TRBV19
cdr3_nt: TGTGCCAGCAGTGGGACGACAGGGGCAAATTCACCCCTCCACTTT; cdr3_aa: CASSGTTGANSPLHF; j_call: TRBJ1-6; d_call: TRBD1; clone_size: -; v_call: TRBV25-1
cdr3_nt: TGTGCCAGCAGCTCCCAGGGGACCCACGAAAAACTGTTTTTT; cdr3_aa: CASSSQGTHEKLFF; j_call: TRBJ1-4; d_call: -; clone_size: -; v_call: TRBV3-1/TRBV3-2
cdr3_nt: TGCAGCGTTAGGCGGGACAGGGGGCACGGGGAGACCCAGTACTTC; cdr3_aa: CSVRRDRGHGETQYF; j_call: TRBJ2-5; d_call: TRBD1; clone_size: -; v_call: TRBV29-1
cdr3_nt: TGCAGTGCTAGTATCCCCCTCCTAGATACGCAGTATTTT; cdr3_aa: CSASIPLLDTQYF; j_call: TRBJ2-3; d_call: -; clone_size: once; v_call: TRBV20-1
cdr3_nt: TGTGCCAGCATTTCGCAGGGGCGGAACACTGAAGCTTTCTTT; cdr3_aa: CASISQGRNTEAFF; j_call: TRBJ1-1; d_call: -; clone_size: -; v_call: TRBV2
cdr3_nt: TGTGCCAGCAGCTTAACAGCGCAGGGCCCTGGAAACACCATATATTTT; cdr3_aa: CASSLTAQGPGNTIYF; j_call: TRBJ1-3; d_call: -; clone_size: -; v_call: TRBV7-2
cdr3_nt: TGCGCCAGCGCAGAACAGGGGACCTATGGCTACACCTTC; cdr3_aa: CASAEQGTYGYTF; j_call: TRBJ1-2; d_call: TRBD1; clone_size: -; v_call: TRBV5-1
cdr3_nt: TGTGCCAGTAAAGGGGGTTCCTATGGCTACACCTTC; cdr3_aa: CASKGGSYGYTF; j_call: TRBJ1-2; d_call: -; clone_size: -; v_call: TRBV19
cdr3_nt: TGTGCCAGCAATATGGGACTATACCTGAACACCGGGGAGCTGTTTTTT; cdr3_aa: CASNMGLYLNTGELFF; j_call: TRBJ2-2; d_call: TRBD2; clone_size: -; v_call: TRBV2
cdr3_nt: TGTGCCAGTAGTTCCGGGGGTTCCTACAATGAGCAGTTCTTC; cdr3_aa: CASSSGGSYNEQFF; j_call: TRBJ2-1; d_call: -; clone_size: -; v_call: TRBV19
cdr3_nt: TGTGCCAGCAGCGTCGGAGGGGAAGCTTTCTTT; cdr3_aa: CASSVGGEAFF; j_call: TRBJ1-1; d_call: -; clone_size: -; v_call: TRBV9
cdr3_nt: TGCGCCAGCAGCCAGACAGGGAAAACGTCGGGCGGGGAGCTGTTTTTT; cdr3_aa: CASSQTGKTSGGELFF; j_call: TRBJ2-2; d_call: TRBD1; clone_size: once; v_call: TRBV4-3
cdr3_nt: TGTGCCAGCAGCGATGCCACCGACCGGAGCTCTGGAAACACCATATATTTT; cdr3_aa: CASSDATDRSSGNTIYF; j_call: TRBJ1-3; d_call: -; clone_size: -; v_call: TRBV28